Listed below are T cell receptor beta chains from one sample, sequenced in a study of cytomegalovirus exposure and HLA in healthy donors. The protocol was immunoSEQ multiplex PCR, while the TCRdb copy is restricted to in-frame clones and leaves out a portion. Seen here are some 52,000 clones, roughly 73% observed once, and the top ten hold roughly 3%. The sample taken for sequencing was PBMCs. Receptors originate from a man younger than 35 in good health and CMV-seronegative. Both conserved end residues are part of each CDR3. Fields, in order: D gene, V gene, J gene, clone size, CDR3 protein, CDR3 DNA. A D gene is named only where the DNA matches it firmly. Part of the rows lack a size; the others show once, few, many or a class for expanded clones.

d_call: TRBD2; v_call: TRBV5-4; j_call: TRBJ2-3; clone_size: few; cdr3_aa: CASSLALAGTDTQYF; cdr3_nt: TGTGCCAGCAGCTTGGCACTAGCGGGCACAGATACGCAGTATTTT
d_call: TRBD2; v_call: TRBV28; j_call: TRBJ2-3; clone_size: .; cdr3_aa: CASSLWLAGYDTQYF; cdr3_nt: TGTGCCAGCAGTTTATGGTTAGCGGGATACGATACGCAGTATTTT
d_call: .; v_call: TRBV4-2; j_call: TRBJ1-5; clone_size: .; cdr3_aa: CASSQVRGDYQPQHF; cdr3_nt: TGTGCCAGCAGCCAGGTTCGGGGGGACTATCAGCCCCAGCATTTT
d_call: .; v_call: TRBV28; j_call: TRBJ1-1; clone_size: few; cdr3_aa: CASSPARGMNTEAFF; cdr3_nt: TGTGCCAGCAGTCCGGCTAGAGGAATGAACACTGAAGCTTTCTTT
d_call: .; v_call: TRBV7-8; j_call: TRBJ2-5; clone_size: .; cdr3_aa: CASSLGVRETQYF; cdr3_nt: TGTGCCAGCAGCTTAGGAGTGCGGGAGACCCAGTACTTC
d_call: .; v_call: TRBV7-2; j_call: TRBJ2-1; clone_size: .; cdr3_aa: CASSPPVAGPYNEQFF; cdr3_nt: TGTGCCAGCAGCCCACCTGTGGCGGGACCCTACAATGAGCAGTTCTTC
d_call: .; v_call: TRBV5-6; j_call: TRBJ2-5; clone_size: .; cdr3_aa: CASSFGSEETQYF; cdr3_nt: TGTGCCAGCAGCTTCGGTTCCGAAGAGACCCAGTACTTC
d_call: TRBD1; v_call: TRBV15; j_call: TRBJ2-7; clone_size: .; cdr3_aa: CATSRGTGGYEQYF; cdr3_nt: TGTGCCACCAGCAGGGGGACAGGGGGTTACGAGCAGTACTTC
d_call: TRBD2; v_call: TRBV7-2; j_call: TRBJ2-5; clone_size: .; cdr3_aa: CASSITSDQETQYF; cdr3_nt: TGTGCCAGCAGCATCACTAGCGACCAAGAGACCCAGTACTTC
d_call: TRBD1; v_call: TRBV28; j_call: TRBJ2-7; clone_size: .; cdr3_aa: CASRPRQGGSYEQYF; cdr3_nt: TGTGCCAGCAGACCACGACAGGGGGGCTCCTACGAGCAGTACTTC
d_call: .; v_call: TRBV2; j_call: TRBJ2-7; clone_size: .; cdr3_aa: CASSEQYERYF; cdr3_nt: TGTGCCAGCAGTGAGCAATACGAGCGGTACTTC
d_call: .; v_call: TRBV4-3; j_call: TRBJ2-3; clone_size: .; cdr3_aa: CASSQDPLGTSTDTQYF; cdr3_nt: TGCGCCAGCAGCCAAGATCCTCTAGGTACTAGCACAGATACGCAGTATTTT
d_call: .; v_call: TRBV5-1; j_call: TRBJ2-7; clone_size: .; cdr3_aa: CASSFGSYEQYF; cdr3_nt: TGCGCCAGCAGCTTCGGGTCCTACGAGCAGTACTTC
d_call: .; v_call: TRBV30; j_call: TRBJ1-2; clone_size: .; cdr3_aa: CAWSALLGNYGYTF; cdr3_nt: TGTGCCTGGAGTGCACTCCTCGGTAACTATGGCTACACCTTC
d_call: TRBD1; v_call: TRBV6-5; j_call: TRBJ1-5; clone_size: .; cdr3_aa: CASSYSGQVNQPQHF; cdr3_nt: TGTGCCAGCAGTTACTCGGGACAGGTCAATCAGCCCCAGCATTTT
d_call: .; v_call: TRBV6-5; j_call: TRBJ1-1; clone_size: .; cdr3_aa: CASSSTGFNTEAFF; cdr3_nt: TGTGCCAGCAGTTCTACAGGGTTTAATACTGAAGCTTTCTTT
d_call: TRBD2; v_call: TRBV30; j_call: TRBJ2-7; clone_size: .; cdr3_aa: CAWSEEVRTSGRVLSSYEQYF; cdr3_nt: TGTGCCTGGAGTGAAGAAGTAAGGACTAGCGGGAGGGTGCTGAGCTCCTACGAGCAGTACTTC
d_call: .; v_call: TRBV4-2; j_call: TRBJ1-2; clone_size: few; cdr3_aa: CASSRLSGQTNYGYTF; cdr3_nt: TGTGCCAGCAGCCGCCTGTCGGGACAAACAAACTATGGCTACACCTTC
d_call: .; v_call: TRBV29-1; j_call: TRBJ2-3; clone_size: .; cdr3_aa: CSVSWSGSTDTQYF; cdr3_nt: TGCAGCGTGTCATGGTCGGGAAGCACAGATACGCAGTATTTT
d_call: .; v_call: TRBV7-8; j_call: TRBJ1-5; clone_size: .; cdr3_aa: CASSLSRTVGRQPQHF; cdr3_nt: TGTGCCAGCAGCCTAAGCAGGACGGTTGGGAGGCAGCCCCAGCATTTT
d_call: TRBD2; v_call: TRBV9; j_call: TRBJ2-7; clone_size: .; cdr3_aa: CASSPGLAVGEQYF; cdr3_nt: TGTGCCAGCAGCCCAGGACTAGCGGTGGGGGAGCAGTACTTC
d_call: TRBD2; v_call: TRBV4-1; j_call: TRBJ2-3; clone_size: .; cdr3_aa: CASSQDLAGAFKGTQYF; cdr3_nt: TGCGCCAGCAGCCAAGATCTGGCGGGAGCTTTTAAAGGAACGCAGTATTTT
d_call: .; v_call: TRBV4-2; j_call: TRBJ1-1; clone_size: .; cdr3_aa: CASSQEVAREDTEAFF; cdr3_nt: TGTGCCAGCAGCCAAGAGGTGGCCAGGGAGGACACTGAAGCTTTCTTT
d_call: .; v_call: TRBV30; j_call: TRBJ1-1; clone_size: .; cdr3_aa: CAWSVVAGRFSEAFF; cdr3_nt: TGTGCCTGGAGTGTCGTCGCTGGCAGGTTCTCTGAAGCTTTCTTT
d_call: .; v_call: TRBV10-1; j_call: TRBJ2-2; clone_size: few; cdr3_aa: CASSAAGERFNPVTGELFF; cdr3_nt: TGCGCCAGCAGTGCGGCAGGGGAGAGGTTCAACCCGGTCACCGGGGAGCTGTTTTTT
d_call: .; v_call: TRBV21-1; j_call: TRBJ1-5; clone_size: .; cdr3_aa: CASSKLCGCRPQHF; cdr3_nt: TGTGCCAGCAGCAAACTGTGCGGGTGTAGGCCCCAGCATTTT
d_call: TRBD2; v_call: TRBV4-1; j_call: TRBJ2-1; clone_size: once; cdr3_aa: CASSQDLLAGGVNEQFF; cdr3_nt: TGCGCCAGCAGCCAAGATCTTCTAGCGGGAGGGGTCAATGAGCAGTTCTTC
d_call: .; v_call: TRBV5-6; j_call: TRBJ2-3; clone_size: few; cdr3_aa: CASSRGSTDTQYF; cdr3_nt: TGTGCCAGCAGCCGCGGGTCCACAGATACGCAGTATTTT
d_call: .; v_call: TRBV5-4; j_call: TRBJ1-1; clone_size: few; cdr3_aa: CASSGNGGAFF; cdr3_nt: TGTGCCAGCAGCGGGAATGGAGGAGCTTTCTTT
d_call: .; v_call: TRBV6-6; j_call: TRBJ2-1; clone_size: .; cdr3_aa: CASSYPRGGYNEQFF; cdr3_nt: TGTGCCAGCAGTTACCCTAGGGGGGGGTACAATGAGCAGTTCTTC
d_call: .; v_call: TRBV5-6; j_call: TRBJ2-4; clone_size: .; cdr3_aa: CASSLRGQLAKNIQYF; cdr3_nt: TGTGCCAGCAGCCTGCGGGGGCAGTTAGCCAAAAACATTCAGTACTTC
d_call: TRBD1; v_call: TRBV10-2; j_call: TRBJ1-1; clone_size: .; cdr3_aa: CASSATGGTEAFF; cdr3_nt: TGCGCCAGCAGTGCAACAGGGGGCACTGAAGCTTTCTTT
d_call: .; v_call: TRBV5-1; j_call: TRBJ2-1; clone_size: .; cdr3_aa: CASSSLGKSSYNEQFF; cdr3_nt: TGCGCCAGCAGCTCCCTAGGAAAGAGCTCCTACAATGAGCAGTTCTTC
d_call: .; v_call: TRBV4-3; j_call: TRBJ1-2; clone_size: .; cdr3_aa: CASSQDSGGGGAYGYTF; cdr3_nt: TGCGCCAGCAGCCAAGATAGCGGGGGAGGGGGGGCCTATGGCTACACCTTC
d_call: .; v_call: TRBV2; j_call: TRBJ1-1; clone_size: .; cdr3_aa: CANLGAQTEAFF; cdr3_nt: TGTGCCAACCTAGGGGCACAAACTGAAGCTTTCTTT
d_call: .; v_call: TRBV6-5; j_call: TRBJ1-2; clone_size: .; cdr3_aa: CASSSQGFYGYTF; cdr3_nt: TGTGCCAGCAGTTCCCAGGGATTCTATGGCTACACCTTC
d_call: .; v_call: TRBV7-9; j_call: TRBJ1-5; clone_size: .; cdr3_aa: CASSPGGENQPQHF; cdr3_nt: TGTGCCAGCAGCCCGGGGGGGGAGAATCAGCCCCAGCATTTT
d_call: .; v_call: TRBV27; j_call: TRBJ1-5; clone_size: .; cdr3_aa: CASSLYSGQPQHF; cdr3_nt: TGTGCCAGCAGTTTATATAGCGGGCAGCCCCAGCATTTT
d_call: TRBD1; v_call: TRBV7-8; j_call: TRBJ1-5; clone_size: .; cdr3_aa: CASSLAQGAGQPQHF; cdr3_nt: TGTGCCAGCAGCTTAGCGCAGGGGGCCGGGCAGCCCCAGCATTTT
d_call: TRBD1; v_call: TRBV29-1; j_call: TRBJ2-1; clone_size: .; cdr3_aa: CSEGDSNKQFF; cdr3_nt: TGCAGCGAGGGGGACAGTAACAAGCAGTTCTTC
d_call: .; v_call: TRBV6-4; j_call: TRBJ2-3; clone_size: .; cdr3_aa: CASSGSRTDTQYF; cdr3_nt: TGTGCCAGCAGCGGGAGCCGGACAGATACGCAGTATTTT
d_call: TRBD1; v_call: TRBV19; j_call: TRBJ1-2; clone_size: few; cdr3_aa: CASSSQGAGYGYTF; cdr3_nt: TGTGCCAGTAGTTCCCAGGGGGCAGGCTATGGCTACACCTTC
d_call: TRBD2; v_call: TRBV29-1; j_call: TRBJ2-5; clone_size: .; cdr3_aa: CSTRESVGGETQYF; cdr3_nt: TGCAGCACACGAGAATCGGTCGGGGGGGAGACCCAGTACTTC
d_call: .; v_call: TRBV27; j_call: TRBJ1-2; clone_size: .; cdr3_aa: CASSPPTRDGYTF; cdr3_nt: TGTGCCAGCAGTCCCCCGACGAGGGATGGCTACACCTTC
d_call: .; v_call: TRBV5-6; j_call: TRBJ2-5; clone_size: few; cdr3_aa: CASSLDRGQETQYF; cdr3_nt: TGTGCCAGCAGCTTGGACCGGGGCCAAGAGACCCAGTACTTC
d_call: .; v_call: TRBV30; j_call: TRBJ1-1; clone_size: .; cdr3_aa: CAWSVSVSAEAFF; cdr3_nt: TGTGCCTGGAGTGTTTCGGTTTCGGCTGAAGCTTTCTTT
d_call: .; v_call: TRBV15; j_call: TRBJ2-7; clone_size: .; cdr3_aa: CATNAGTGTYEQYF; cdr3_nt: TGTGCCACCAACGCAGGTACAGGTACCTACGAGCAGTACTTC
d_call: TRBD1; v_call: TRBV29-1; j_call: TRBJ2-7; clone_size: .; cdr3_aa: CSVVPETGGYEQYF; cdr3_nt: TGCAGCGTTGTACCTGAGACAGGGGGATACGAGCAGTACTTC
d_call: .; v_call: TRBV7-6; j_call: TRBJ1-5; clone_size: .; cdr3_aa: CASSQTRDRALNQPQHF; cdr3_nt: TGTGCCAGCAGCCAAACCAGAGACAGAGCCCTCAATCAGCCCCAGCATTTT
d_call: .; v_call: TRBV25-1; j_call: TRBJ2-5; clone_size: .; cdr3_aa: CASSELSGRKETQYF; cdr3_nt: TGTGCCAGCAGTGAATTAAGCGGCAGGAAGGAGACCCAGTACTTC
d_call: TRBD2; v_call: TRBV7-6; j_call: TRBJ2-1; clone_size: .; cdr3_aa: CASSLGLWGGRARNEQFF; cdr3_nt: TGTGCCAGCAGCTTAGGGTTGTGGGGCGGGAGGGCCCGGAATGAGCAGTTCTTC
d_call: .; v_call: TRBV30; j_call: TRBJ1-3; clone_size: .; cdr3_aa: CAWSPGNTIYF; cdr3_nt: TGTGCCTGGAGTCCAGGAAACACCATATATTTT
d_call: .; v_call: TRBV15; j_call: TRBJ1-2; clone_size: .; cdr3_aa: CATSRDRAGDGYTF; cdr3_nt: TGTGCCACCAGCAGAGATCGGGCAGGGGATGGCTACACCTTC
d_call: TRBD2; v_call: TRBV28; j_call: TRBJ2-7; clone_size: .; cdr3_aa: CASSTPLVSAGGRRRYEQYF; cdr3_nt: TGTGCCAGCAGTACCCCACTTGTGTCAGCGGGAGGGAGAAGAAGGTACGAGCAGTACTTC
d_call: .; v_call: TRBV10-3; j_call: TRBJ2-7; clone_size: .; cdr3_aa: CAISDPQGKTYEQYF; cdr3_nt: TGTGCCATCAGTGATCCCCAGGGAAAGACCTACGAGCAGTACTTC
d_call: TRBD2; v_call: TRBV7-8; j_call: TRBJ2-7; clone_size: .; cdr3_aa: CASSSGLAVTYEQYF; cdr3_nt: TGTGCCAGCAGCTCGGGACTAGCGGTTACCTACGAGCAGTACTTC
d_call: .; v_call: TRBV5-4; j_call: TRBJ2-7; clone_size: few; cdr3_aa: CASSLSNQGFYEQYF; cdr3_nt: TGTGCCAGCAGCTTGAGCAACCAGGGGTTCTACGAGCAGTACTTC
d_call: TRBD1; v_call: TRBV7-9; j_call: TRBJ1-1; clone_size: once; cdr3_aa: CASSGGQPSTEAFF; cdr3_nt: TGTGCCAGCAGCGGGGGACAGCCAAGCACTGAAGCTTTCTTT